The 16 T cell receptor beta chains in this list originate from one sample, sequenced in a study of shared clonotypes between healthy human individuals. The assay was immunoSEQ multiplex PCR, and TCRdb's table has in-frame clones only and misses some. Among about 980,000 clones, around three quarters were seen once, and the ten largest hold over 1.3%. Specimen: memory CD4+ T cells sorted from blood. Subset in this sample: CD45RA-negative fraction. The receptors come from a man aged 18 to 29 in good health.

The chain recombines TRBV11-2 with TRBJ2-1; D remains ambiguous. V lost 1 base to trimming and J lost 2 bases, with 9 bases between them. This CDR3 comprises 15 residues. The germline gives CDR1 SGHAT, CDR2 FQNNGV. The CDR3 loop reads CASSLVFSTYNEQFF. The CDR3 coding sequence is TGTGCCAGCAGCTTAGTTTTCAGTACCTACAATGAGCAGTTCTTC. Complete variable domain (other parts from reference TRBV11-2 and TRBJ2-1): EAGVAQSPRYKIIEKRQSVAFWCNPISGHATLYWYQQILGQGPKLLIQFQNNGVVDDSQLPKDRFSAERLKGVDSTLKIQPAKLEDSAVYLCASSLVFSTYNEQFFGPGTRLTVL.

The chain recombines TRBV14 with TRBJ2-3; perhaps TRBD2 as D (6 bases). The germline V gene has CDR1 SGHDN and CDR2 FVKESK. The CDR3 runs to 15 residues. V dropped 3 bases and J dropped 0 bases, with 10 bases sitting between them. DNA of the CDR3: TGTGCCAGCAGCCATGCGGGGTCTAGCACAGATACGCAGTATTTT. As protein: CASSHAGSSTDTQYF.

The chain uses TRBV30 and TRBJ2-7; D unresolved. The CDR3 sequence is 13 residues long. CDR1 is GTSNPN and CDR2 is SVGIG in the germline V gene (reference sequence). Trimming cost V 2 bases and J 6 bases, with 14 bases left between them. CDR3 DNA: TGTGCCTGGAGTTTGATGAGGATAGGCGAGCAGTACTTC. Protein sequence: CAWSLMRIGEQYF.

V is TRBV28 and J is TRBJ1-5; TRBD1 is a possible D gene (5 bases). V lost 5 bases and J lost 5, with 13 bases in between. The CDR3 runs to 14 residues. Germline lookup yields CDR1 MDHEN and CDR2 SYDVKM. The CDR3 bases are TGTGCCAGCAGTCTACCCGCGGGGGATCAGCCCCAGCATTTT. Translating it yields CASSLPAGDQPQHF.

The chain is built from TRBV2 and TRBJ2-1, with D uncertain. The CDR3 runs 15 residues. The V end was cut by 7 bases, the J end by 5 bases, with 18 bases between. Germline assignment: CDR1 SNHLY and CDR2 FYNNEI. CDR3 amino acids: CASISEMGRNNEQFF. CDR3 nucleotide sequence: TGTGCCAGCATCTCGGAGATGGGTCGTAACAATGAGCAGTTCTTC.

The chain links TRBV5-4 to TRBJ1-1; the D is unclear. The CDR3 runs to 13 residues. Trimming removed 3 bases from V and 0 bases from J, with 6 bases in between. Germline CDR1 reads SGHNT; CDR2 reads YYREEE (reference sequence). Written as DNA, the CDR3 is TGTGCCAGCAGCTCTTACATGAACACTGAAGCTTTCTTT. It codes for CASSSYMNTEAFF.

This rearrangement joins TRBV6-1 to TRBJ2-1; the match to TRBD1 covers 8 bases. The CDR3 runs 15 residues. V lost 6 bases and J lost 8; bases outside the gene matches: 12. The germline CDR1 and CDR2 sequences are MNHNS and SASEGT. The CDR3 here is CASRNGQGRVDEQFF. In DNA form, the CDR3 reads TGTGCCAGCAGGAACGGACAGGGCAGGGTCGATGAGCAGTTCTTC.

The chain is built from TRBV7-2 and TRBJ1-2; no clear D gene. The CDR3 consists of 12 residues. In germline, CDR1 is SGHTA, CDR2 FQGNSA. Trimming pared 5 bases from V and 4 bases from J, leaving 8 bases between. The CDR3 loop reads CASSTNSYGYTF. The CDR3 DNA reads TGTGCCAGCAGCACTAACAGCTATGGCTACACCTTC. Drawing the rest from reference TRBV7-2 and TRBJ1-2, the complete variable domain is GAGVSQSPSNKVTEKGKDVELRCDPISGHTALYWYRQSLGQGLEFLIYFQGNSAPDKSGLPSDRFSAERTGGSVSTLTIQRTQQEDSAVYLCASSTNSYGYTFGSGTRLTVV.

The V and J genes are TRBV11-2 and TRBJ1-3; a possible D gene is TRBD1 (5 bases). CDR3 size: 15 residues. Per the germline V gene, CDR1 is SGHAT and CDR2 is FQNNGV. Trimming took 3 bases from V and 0 from J, leaving 9 bases between them. The CDR3 DNA is TGTGCCAGCAGCTTTGGGGGAAGCTCTGGAAACACCATATATTTT. Translating gives CASSFGGSSGNTIYF.

About this clone: This sample includes further DNA sequences coding for the same CDR3. The V call is TRBV30, the J call TRBJ1-5; weak D call: TRBD1 (6 bases). V was shortened by 1 base and J by 3 bases, with 7 bases between the two germline ends. Per germline, CDR1 GTSNPN and CDR2 SVGIG (reference sequence). The CDR3 consists of 13 residues. CDR3 bases: TGTGCCTGGAGTGGGGGGGCCAATCAGCCCCAGCATTTT. Amino acid sequence: CAWSGGANQPQHF. Looking up the rest from reference TRBV30 and TRBJ1-5 gives the full variable domain: SQTIHQWPATLVQPVGSPLSLECTVEGTSNPNLYWYRQAAGRGLQLLFYSVGIGQISSEVPQNLSASRPQDRQFILSSKKLLLSDSGFYLCAWSGGANQPQHFGDGTRLSIL.

With regard to this clone: Sequence at one end of the junction differs from germline and may be a read error. The chain is built from TRBV7-7 and TRBJ2-5; no firm D call. The CDR3 spans 13 residues. The V gene's germline CDR1 is SSHAT and CDR2 FNYEAQ (reference sequence). The CDR3 is CASSRDPDGTQYF. CDR3 DNA sequence: TGTGCTAGCAGCCGTGACCCGGACGGGACCCAGTACTTC.

This clone is a singleton in its sample. V and J are TRBV5-1 and TRBJ2-3, with TRBD2 matching over 14 bases. Trimming at V came to 3 bases and at J to 4 bases, leaving 4 bases not matched to a gene. The CDR3 runs to 16 residues. CDR1 is SGHRS and CDR2 is YFSETQ in the germline V gene. Written as DNA, the CDR3 is TGCGCCAGCAGCTCGGGACTAGCGGGAGTTGCAGATACGCAGTATTTT. As protein: CASSSGLAGVADTQYF. Looking up the rest from reference TRBV5-1 and TRBJ2-3 gives the full variable domain: KAGVTQTPRYLIKTRGQQVTLSCSPISGHRSVSWYQQTPGQGLQFLFEYFSETQRNKGNFPGRFSGRQFSNSRSEMNVSTLELGDSALYLCASSSGLAGVADTQYFGPGTRLTVL.

The rearrangement links TRBV6-1 to TRBJ1-6; D is ambiguous. V gave up 7 bases and J gave up 9 bases, with 19 bases separating them. The CDR3 loop spans 15 amino acids. Germline lookup yields CDR1 MNHNS and CDR2 SASEGT. CDR3 protein: CASKVSRELGSPLHF. Written as DNA, the CDR3 is TGTGCCAGCAAGGTCTCTCGGGAGCTAGGTTCACCCCTCCACTTT.

V usage is TRBV18 and J usage is TRBJ1-3, with TRBD1 identical over 8 bases. J gave up 2 bases and V 4 bases, and 4 bases lay outside the gene matches. Germline V gene sequence: CDR1 KGHSH, CDR2 LQKENI. This CDR3 is built from 15 residues. In DNA form, the CDR3 reads TGTGCCAGCTCACGCGCGACAGGGGCTGGAAACACCATATATTTT. Encoded protein: CASSRATGAGNTIYF.

A remark on this clone: A much larger clonotype is one base distant, so this may be a read error. The genes are TRBV14 and TRBJ2-5; D uncertain. The CDR3 has 11 amino acids. V was shortened by 2 bases and J by 4 bases, with 2 bases between the two germline ends. CDR1 and CDR2 from the germline V gene are SGHDN and FVKESK. CDR3 protein: CASSQIETQYF. The DNA of the CDR3 is TGTGCCAGCAGCCAAATAGAGACCCAGTACTTC.

This clone has more than one count but fewer than ten. The gene calls are TRBV25-1 and TRBJ1-2; 11 bases are a match to TRBD1. This CDR3 has 11 residues. Per germline, CDR1 MGHDK and CDR2 SYGVNS. V gave up 6 bases and J gave up 11 bases; unmatched junction bases: 2. The CDR3 DNA is TGTGCCAGCAGGCGGGACAGGGGGTACACCTTC. As protein: CASRRDRGYTF.